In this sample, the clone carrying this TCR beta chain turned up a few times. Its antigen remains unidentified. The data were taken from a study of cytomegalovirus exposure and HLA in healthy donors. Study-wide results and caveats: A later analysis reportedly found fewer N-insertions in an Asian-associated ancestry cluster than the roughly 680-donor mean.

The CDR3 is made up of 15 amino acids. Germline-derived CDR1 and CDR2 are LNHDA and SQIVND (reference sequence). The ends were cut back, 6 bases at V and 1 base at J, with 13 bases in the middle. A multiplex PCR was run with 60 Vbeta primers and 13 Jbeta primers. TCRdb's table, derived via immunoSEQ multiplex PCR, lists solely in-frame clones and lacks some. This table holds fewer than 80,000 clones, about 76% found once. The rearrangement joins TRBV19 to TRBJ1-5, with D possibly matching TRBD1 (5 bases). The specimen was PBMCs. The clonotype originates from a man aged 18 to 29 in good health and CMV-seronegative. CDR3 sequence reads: CASSRPGRSNQPQHF. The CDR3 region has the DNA TGTGCCAGTAGCCGGCCAGGGCGAAGCAATCAGCCCCAGCATTTT.